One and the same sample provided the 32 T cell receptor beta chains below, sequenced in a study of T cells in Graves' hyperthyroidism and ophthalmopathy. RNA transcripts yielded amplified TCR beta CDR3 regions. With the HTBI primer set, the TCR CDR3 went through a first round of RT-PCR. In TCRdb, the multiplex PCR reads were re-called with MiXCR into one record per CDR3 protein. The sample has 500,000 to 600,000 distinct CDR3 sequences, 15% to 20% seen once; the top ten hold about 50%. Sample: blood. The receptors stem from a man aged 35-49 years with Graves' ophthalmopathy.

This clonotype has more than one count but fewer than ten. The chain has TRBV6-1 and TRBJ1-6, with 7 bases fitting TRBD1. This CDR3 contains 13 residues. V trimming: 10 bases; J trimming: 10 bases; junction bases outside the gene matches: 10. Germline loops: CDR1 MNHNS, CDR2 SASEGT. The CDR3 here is CATLQGYHSPLHF. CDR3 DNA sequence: TGTGCCACCTTACAGGGGTATCACTCACCCCTCCACTTT.

CDR3 amino acids: CASSMDGGTGAYEQYF. DNA of the CDR3: TGTGCCAGCAGCATGGACGGCGGGACAGGAGCCTACGAGCAGTACTTC. The gene calls are TRBV5-5 and TRBJ2-7; 8 nucleotides match TRBD1. Trimming at V came to 4 bases and at J to 2 bases, leaving 11 bases not matched to a gene. Looked up from germline, CDR1 is SGHKS and CDR2 is YYEKEE (reference sequence). CDR3 size: 16 residues.

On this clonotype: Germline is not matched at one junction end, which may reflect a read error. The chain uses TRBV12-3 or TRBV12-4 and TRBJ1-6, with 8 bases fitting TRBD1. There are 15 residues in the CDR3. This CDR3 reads CAGRHKTGDNSPLHF. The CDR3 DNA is TGTGCCGGCAGACATAAGACAGGGGATAATTCACCCCTCCACTTT.

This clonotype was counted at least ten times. Here the CDR3 DNA reads TGTGCCAGCAGCTTTTCTTCCAGCGGGGGCGAGACCCAGTACTTC. It translates to CASSFSSSGGETQYF. The genes are TRBV7-2 and TRBJ2-5; 8 nucleotides line up with TRBD2. The CDR3 runs 15 residues. Trimming cost V 3 bases and J 5 bases; bases outside gene matches: 8. CDR1 SGHTA and CDR2 FQGNSA come from the germline V gene.

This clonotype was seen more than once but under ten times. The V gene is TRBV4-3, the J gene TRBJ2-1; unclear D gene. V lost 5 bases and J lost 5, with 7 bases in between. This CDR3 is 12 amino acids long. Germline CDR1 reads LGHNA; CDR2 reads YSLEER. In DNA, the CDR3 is TGCGCCAGCAGCGGGCCGGACAATGAGCAGTTCTTC. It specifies CASSGPDNEQFF.

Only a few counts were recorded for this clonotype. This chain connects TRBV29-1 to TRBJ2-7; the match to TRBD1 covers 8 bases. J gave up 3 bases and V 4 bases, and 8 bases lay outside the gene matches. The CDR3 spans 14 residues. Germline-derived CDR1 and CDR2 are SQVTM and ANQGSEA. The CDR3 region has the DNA TGCAGCGTTGGATCCTACAGGGGGGTCTACGAGCAGTACTTC. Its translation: CSVGSYRGVYEQYF.

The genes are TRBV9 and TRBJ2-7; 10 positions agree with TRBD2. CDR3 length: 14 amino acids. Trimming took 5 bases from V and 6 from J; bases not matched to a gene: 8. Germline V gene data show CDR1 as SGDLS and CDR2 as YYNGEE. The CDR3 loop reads CASRIGASGGEQYF. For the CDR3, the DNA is TGTGCCAGCAGGATAGGGGCTAGCGGGGGCGAGCAGTACTTC. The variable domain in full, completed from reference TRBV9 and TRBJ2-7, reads DSGVTQTPKHLITATGQRVTLRCSPRSGDLSVYWYQQSLDQGLQFLIQYYNGEERAKGNILERFSAQQFPDLHSELNLSSLELGDSALYFCASRIGASGGEQYFGPGTRLTVT.

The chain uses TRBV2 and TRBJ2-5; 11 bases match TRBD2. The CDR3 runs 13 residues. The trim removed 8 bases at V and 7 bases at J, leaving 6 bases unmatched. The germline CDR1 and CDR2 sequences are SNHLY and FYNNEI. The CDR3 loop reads CASHAGTSGTQYF. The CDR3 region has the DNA TGTGCCAGCCACGCCGGGACTAGCGGGACCCAGTACTTC.

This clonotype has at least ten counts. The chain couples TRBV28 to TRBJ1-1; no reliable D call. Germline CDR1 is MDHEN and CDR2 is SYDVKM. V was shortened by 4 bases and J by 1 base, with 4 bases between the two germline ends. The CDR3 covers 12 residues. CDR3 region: CASSSANTEAFF. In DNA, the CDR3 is TGTGCCAGCAGTTCGGCGAACACTGAAGCTTTCTTT.

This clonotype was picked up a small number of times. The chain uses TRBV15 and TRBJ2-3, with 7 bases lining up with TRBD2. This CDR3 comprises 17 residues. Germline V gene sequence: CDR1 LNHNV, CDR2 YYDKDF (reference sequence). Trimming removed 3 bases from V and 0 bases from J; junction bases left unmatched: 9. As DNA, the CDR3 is TGTGCCACCAGCAGTGGGGGGGTCATCCCTAGCACAGATACGCAGTATTTT. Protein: CATSSGGVIPSTDTQYF.

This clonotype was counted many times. The CDR3 region has the DNA TGTGCCAGCAGCCACGGTCGAGGACTAGCGGGAGGGCGCGAGCAGTACTTC. Translation: CASSHGRGLAGGREQYF. The rearrangement links TRBV3-1 to TRBJ2-7, with TRBD2 identical over 15 bases. Germline CDR1 is LGHDT and CDR2 is YNNKEL (reference sequence). The trim removed 3 bases at V and 6 bases at J, leaving 9 bases unmatched. This CDR3 has 17 residues.

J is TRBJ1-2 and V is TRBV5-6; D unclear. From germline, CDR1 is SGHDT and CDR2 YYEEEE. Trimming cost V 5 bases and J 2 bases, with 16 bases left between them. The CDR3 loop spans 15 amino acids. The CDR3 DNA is TGTGCCAGCAGTTCAGGCCCCGGGCCCAACTATGGCTACACCTTC. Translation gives CASSSGPGPNYGYTF.

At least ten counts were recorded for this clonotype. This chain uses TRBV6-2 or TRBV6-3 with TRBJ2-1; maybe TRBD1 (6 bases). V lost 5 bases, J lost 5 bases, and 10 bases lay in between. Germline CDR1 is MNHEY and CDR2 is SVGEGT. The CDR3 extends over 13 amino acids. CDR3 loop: CASSRTENNEQFF. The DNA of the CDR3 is TGTGCCAGCAGTCGGACAGAGAACAATGAGCAGTTCTTC.

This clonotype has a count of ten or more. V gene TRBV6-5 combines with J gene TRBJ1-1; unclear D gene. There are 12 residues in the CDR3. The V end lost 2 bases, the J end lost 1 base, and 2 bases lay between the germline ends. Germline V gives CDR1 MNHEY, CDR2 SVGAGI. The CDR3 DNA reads TGTGCCAGCAGTTACAGGAACACTGAAGCTTTCTTT. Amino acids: CASSYRNTEAFF.

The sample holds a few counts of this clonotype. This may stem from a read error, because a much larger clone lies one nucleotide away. CDR3 DNA: TGTGCCAACAGCCCGAACACCGCCTACGAGCAGTACTTC. Amino acids: CANSPNTAYEQYF. The chain joins TRBV3-1 to TRBJ2-7; no reliable D call. The germline gives CDR1 LGHDT, CDR2 YNNKEL (reference sequence). The CDR3 contains 13 residues.

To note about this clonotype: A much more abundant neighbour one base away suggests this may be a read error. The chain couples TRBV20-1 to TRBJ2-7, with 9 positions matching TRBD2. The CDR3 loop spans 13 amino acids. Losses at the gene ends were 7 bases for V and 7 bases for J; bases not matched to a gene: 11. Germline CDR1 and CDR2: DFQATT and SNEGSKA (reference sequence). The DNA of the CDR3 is TGCAGTGTTCCTCCGGCGGGAGGGAGGGAGCAGTACTTC. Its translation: CSVPPAGGREQYF.

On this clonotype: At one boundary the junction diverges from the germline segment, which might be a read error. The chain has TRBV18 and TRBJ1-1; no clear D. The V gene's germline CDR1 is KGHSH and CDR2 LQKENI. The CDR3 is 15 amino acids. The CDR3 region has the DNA TGTGCCAGCTCACCAGGCTGGGGTGATAACGCTGAAACTTTCTTT. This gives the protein CASSPGWGDNAETFF. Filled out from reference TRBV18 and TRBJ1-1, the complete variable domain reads NAGVMQNPRHLVRRRGQEARLRCSPMKGHSHVYWYRQLPEEGLKFMVYLQKENIIDESGMPKERFSAEFPKEGPSILRIQQVVRGDSAAYFCASSPGWGDNAETFFGQGTRLTVV.

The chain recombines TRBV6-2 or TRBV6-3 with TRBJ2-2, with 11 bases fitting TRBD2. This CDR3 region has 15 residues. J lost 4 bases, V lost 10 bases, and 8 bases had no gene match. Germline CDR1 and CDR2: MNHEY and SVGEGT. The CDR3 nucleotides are TGTGCCACAAATACCGGGACTAGCGGCACCGGGGAGCTGTTTTTT. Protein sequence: CATNTGTSGTGELFF.

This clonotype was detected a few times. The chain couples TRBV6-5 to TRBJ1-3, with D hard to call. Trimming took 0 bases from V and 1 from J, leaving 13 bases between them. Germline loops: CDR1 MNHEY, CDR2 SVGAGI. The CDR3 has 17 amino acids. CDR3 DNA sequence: TGTGCCAGCAGTTACTCACCCCCGACGGGGTCTGGAAACACCATATATTTT. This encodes CASSYSPPTGSGNTIYF.

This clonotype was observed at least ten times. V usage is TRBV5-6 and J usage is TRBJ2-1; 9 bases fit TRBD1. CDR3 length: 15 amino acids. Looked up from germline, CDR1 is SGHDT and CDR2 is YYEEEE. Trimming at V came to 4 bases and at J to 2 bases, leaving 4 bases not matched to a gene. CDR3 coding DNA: TGTGCCAGCAGCCTGGGGGACAGGGCCTACAATGAGCAGTTCTTC. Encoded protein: CASSLGDRAYNEQFF.

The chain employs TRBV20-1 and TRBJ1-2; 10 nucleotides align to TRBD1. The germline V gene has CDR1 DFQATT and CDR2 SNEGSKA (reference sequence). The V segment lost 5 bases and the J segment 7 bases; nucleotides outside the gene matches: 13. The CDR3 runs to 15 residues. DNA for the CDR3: TGCAGTGCTTCCCCCTTGACAGGGGGCCTAGGTGGCTACACCTTC. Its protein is CSASPLTGGLGGYTF.

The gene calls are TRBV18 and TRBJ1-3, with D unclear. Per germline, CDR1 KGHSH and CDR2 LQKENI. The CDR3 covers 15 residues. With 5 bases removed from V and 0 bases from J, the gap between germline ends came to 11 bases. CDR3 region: CASSTDRVSGNTIYF. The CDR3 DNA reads TGTGCCAGCTCAACGGACCGAGTCTCTGGAAACACCATATATTTT.

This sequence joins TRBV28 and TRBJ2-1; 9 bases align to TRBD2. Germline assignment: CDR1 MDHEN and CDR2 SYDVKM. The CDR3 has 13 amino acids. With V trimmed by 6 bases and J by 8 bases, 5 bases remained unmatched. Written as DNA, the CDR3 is TGTGCCAGCAGACAGACTAGCGGAGATGAGCAGTTCTTC. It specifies CASRQTSGDEQFF.

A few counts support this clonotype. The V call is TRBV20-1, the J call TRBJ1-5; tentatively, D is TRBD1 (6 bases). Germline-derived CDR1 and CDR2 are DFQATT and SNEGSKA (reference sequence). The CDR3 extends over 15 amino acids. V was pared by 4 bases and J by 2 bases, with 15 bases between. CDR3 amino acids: CSATLQGRGNQPQHF. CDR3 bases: TGCAGTGCTACCCTACAGGGCAGGGGCAATCAGCCCCAGCATTTT.

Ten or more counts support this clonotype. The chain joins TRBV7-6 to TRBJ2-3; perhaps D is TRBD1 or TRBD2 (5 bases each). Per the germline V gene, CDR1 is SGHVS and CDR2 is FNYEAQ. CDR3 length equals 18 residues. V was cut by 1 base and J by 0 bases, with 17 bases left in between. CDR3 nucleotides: TGTGCCAGCAGCTTAGGGGGGAGTGGCGGATCTAGCACAGATACGCAGTATTTT. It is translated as CASSLGGSGGSSTDTQYF. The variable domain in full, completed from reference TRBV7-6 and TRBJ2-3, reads GAGVSQSPRYKVTKRGQDVALRCDPISGHVSLYWYRQALGQGPEFLTYFNYEAQQDKSGLPNDRFSAERPEGSISTLTIQRTEQRDSAMYRCASSLGGSGGSSTDTQYFGPGTRLTVL.

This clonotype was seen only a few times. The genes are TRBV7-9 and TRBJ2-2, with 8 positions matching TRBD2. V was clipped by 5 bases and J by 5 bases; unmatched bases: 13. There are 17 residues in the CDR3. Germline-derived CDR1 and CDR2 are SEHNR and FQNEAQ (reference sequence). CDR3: CASSPPASGRKTGELFF. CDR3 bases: TGTGCCAGCAGCCCACCAGCGAGCGGGAGAAAGACCGGGGAGCTGTTTTTT.

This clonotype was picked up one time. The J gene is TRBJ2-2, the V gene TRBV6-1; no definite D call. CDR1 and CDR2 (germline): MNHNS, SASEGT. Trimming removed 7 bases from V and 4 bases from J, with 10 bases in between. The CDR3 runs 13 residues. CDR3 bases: TGTGCCAGCAAAAAACCACCCACCGGGGAGCTGTTTTTT. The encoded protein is CASKKPPTGELFF.

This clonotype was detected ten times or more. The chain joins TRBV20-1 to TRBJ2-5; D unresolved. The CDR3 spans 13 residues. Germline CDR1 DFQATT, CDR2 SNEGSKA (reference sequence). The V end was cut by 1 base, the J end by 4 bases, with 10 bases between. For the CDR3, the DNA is TGCAGTGCTAGAGTAAGAGGTGTAGAGACCCAGTACTTC. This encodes CSARVRGVETQYF.

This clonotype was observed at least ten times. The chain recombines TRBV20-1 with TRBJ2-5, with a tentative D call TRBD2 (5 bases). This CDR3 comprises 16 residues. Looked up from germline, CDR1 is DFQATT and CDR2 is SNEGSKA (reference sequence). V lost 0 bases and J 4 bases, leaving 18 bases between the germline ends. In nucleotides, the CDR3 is TGCAGTGCTAGAGATACAGTGACCGACGCGGGAGAGACCCAGTACTTC. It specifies CSARDTVTDAGETQYF.

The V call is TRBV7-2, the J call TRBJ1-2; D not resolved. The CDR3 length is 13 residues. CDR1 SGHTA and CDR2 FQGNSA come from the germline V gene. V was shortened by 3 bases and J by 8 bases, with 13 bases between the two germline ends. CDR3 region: CASSFRPLGGYTF. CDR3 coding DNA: TGTGCCAGCAGCTTCCGACCTCTGGGGGGCTACACCTTC.

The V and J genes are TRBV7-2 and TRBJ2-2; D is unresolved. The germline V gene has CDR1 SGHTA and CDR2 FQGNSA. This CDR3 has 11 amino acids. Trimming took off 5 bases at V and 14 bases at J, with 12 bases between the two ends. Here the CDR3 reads CASSPDNELFF. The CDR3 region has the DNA TGTGCCAGCAGCCCAGATAACGAACTGTTTTTT. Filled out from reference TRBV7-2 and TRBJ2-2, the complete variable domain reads GAGVSQSPSNKVTEKGKDVELRCDPISGHTALYWYRQSLGQGLEFLIYFQGNSAPDKSGLPSDRFSAERTGGSVSTLTIQRTQQEDSAVYLCASSPDNELFFGEGSRLTVL.

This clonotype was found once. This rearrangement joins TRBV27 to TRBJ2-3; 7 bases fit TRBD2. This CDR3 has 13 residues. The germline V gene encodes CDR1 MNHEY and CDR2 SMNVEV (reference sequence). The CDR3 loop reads CAPQPAGEDTQYF. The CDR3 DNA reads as TGTGCTCCCCAACCTGCGGGAGAAGATACGCAGTATTTT.